This entry is about one TCR beta chain. Source study methods: Reference gene primer amplification gave nucleated cell count estimates. The data were produced by immunoSEQ multiplex PCR, yet TCRdb's version contains in-frame clones alone and is incomplete. That table gives V, J and clone size, and the DNA gave D and trimming. The table includes 110,000 or so clones, 75% to 90% detected once. Looked up from germline, CDR1 is MNHEY and CDR2 is SVGAGI. The V end was cut by 2 bases, the J end by 6 bases, with 11 bases between. CDR3 size: 15 residues. The data belong to a study of blood T cell repertoires in COVID-19. Study details: From the United States, Italy and Spain came samples of acute and convalescent COVID-19.

Source material: peripheral blood. The receptor's source is a middle-aged woman with acute or convalescent COVID-19. The chain is built from TRBV6-5 and TRBJ1-6; D might be TRBD1 (6 bases). The CDR3 sequence is CASSYGQWVNSPLHF. The DNA of the CDR3 is TGTGCCAGCAGTTACGGACAGTGGGTTAATTCACCCCTCCACTTT.